This is a list of T cell receptor beta chains from one sample in a study of blood T cell repertoires in COVID-19. Assay: immunoSEQ multiplex PCR; the TCRdb copy retains only in-frame clones and omits some. The sample lists a few hundred thousand clones, 84% occurring once. The sample taken for sequencing was PBMCs or T cells enriched from blood (not recorded which). These receptors came from a woman aged 40 to 50 who had recovered from COVID-19. Each CDR3 is given with its conserved first and last residue. The order of the fields is J gene, V gene, D gene, CDR3 protein. D genes are given only for firm matches.

j_call: TRBJ2-1; v_call: TRBV7-2; d_call: TRBD2; cdr3_aa: CASSLGLAGGSYNEQFF
j_call: TRBJ1-1; v_call: TRBV25-1; d_call: TRBD1; cdr3_aa: CASSEYRGQGVSAFF
j_call: TRBJ2-2; v_call: TRBV25-1; d_call: TRBD2; cdr3_aa: CASSEADGRGTGELFF
j_call: TRBJ2-6; v_call: TRBV28; d_call: NA; cdr3_aa: CASSFSRGPRSGANVLTF
j_call: TRBJ2-3; v_call: TRBV3-1/TRBV3-2; d_call: NA; cdr3_aa: CASSQVPSGTDTQYF
j_call: TRBJ1-3; v_call: TRBV29-1; d_call: NA; cdr3_aa: CSVVGRNSGNTIYF
j_call: TRBJ2-2; v_call: TRBV7-9; d_call: NA; cdr3_aa: CASRVNFGPANTGELFF
j_call: TRBJ2-2; v_call: TRBV28; d_call: NA; cdr3_aa: CASSLWIGELFF
j_call: TRBJ2-5; v_call: TRBV28; d_call: NA; cdr3_aa: CASRGKEKIFFMETQYF
j_call: TRBJ2-1; v_call: TRBV5-1; d_call: TRBD1; cdr3_aa: CASSLLTGQGSGEQFF
j_call: TRBJ2-1; v_call: TRBV28; d_call: TRBD1; cdr3_aa: CASSFQGARNEQFF
j_call: TRBJ2-4; v_call: TRBV7-2; d_call: NA; cdr3_aa: CASSHRDSKNIQYF
j_call: TRBJ1-2; v_call: TRBV5-6; d_call: TRBD1; cdr3_aa: CASSLGTAGTYGYTF
j_call: TRBJ1-1; v_call: TRBV7-9; d_call: TRBD1; cdr3_aa: CASSHSRTGRASGPEAFF
j_call: TRBJ1-6; v_call: TRBV7-9; d_call: NA; cdr3_aa: CASSFTGGTNSPLHF
j_call: TRBJ1-4; v_call: TRBV19; d_call: TRBD1; cdr3_aa: CASSQGGATNEKLFF
j_call: TRBJ1-5; v_call: TRBV2; d_call: NA; cdr3_aa: CASSEDIGGFGNQPQHF
j_call: TRBJ2-3; v_call: TRBV19; d_call: TRBD2; cdr3_aa: CASRGRARGTDTQYF
j_call: TRBJ1-1; v_call: TRBV6-5; d_call: NA; cdr3_aa: CASSDPLGQNTEAFF
j_call: TRBJ2-3; v_call: TRBV28; d_call: TRBD1; cdr3_aa: CASSLNGQGVTDTQYF
j_call: TRBJ1-2; v_call: TRBV12-3/TRBV12-4; d_call: NA; cdr3_aa: CASSPGGPYGYTF
j_call: TRBJ1-5; v_call: TRBV5-6; d_call: NA; cdr3_aa: CASSYGAQTSNQPQHF
j_call: TRBJ2-2; v_call: TRBV5-1; d_call: NA; cdr3_aa: CASSSRQDRTGELFF
j_call: TRBJ1-5; v_call: TRBV7-2; d_call: NA; cdr3_aa: CASSLDRGAINQPQHF
j_call: TRBJ2-7; v_call: TRBV11-2; d_call: NA; cdr3_aa: CASRSLRQKPSYEQYF
j_call: TRBJ2-2; v_call: TRBV7-2; d_call: TRBD2; cdr3_aa: CASSLAVSGTGELFF
j_call: TRBJ2-2; v_call: TRBV7-3; d_call: TRBD2; cdr3_aa: CASSPGLAGEAGELFF
j_call: TRBJ1-5; v_call: TRBV27; d_call: NA; cdr3_aa: CASSLSGRRNQPQHF
j_call: TRBJ2-1; v_call: TRBV28; d_call: NA; cdr3_aa: CASRRDRNNEQFF
j_call: TRBJ1-1; v_call: TRBV11-3; d_call: NA; cdr3_aa: CASTQHRLDTEAFF
j_call: TRBJ2-1; v_call: TRBV5-1; d_call: TRBD2; cdr3_aa: CASSLARISGRAIHEQFF
j_call: TRBJ1-1; v_call: TRBV30; d_call: NA; cdr3_aa: CAWSSRQAYTEAFF
j_call: TRBJ2-1; v_call: TRBV24-1; d_call: NA; cdr3_aa: CATSDLSRGEQFF
j_call: TRBJ2-7; v_call: TRBV9; d_call: TRBD2; cdr3_aa: CASSRGLAGDEKQYF
j_call: TRBJ2-1; v_call: TRBV5-4; d_call: TRBD2; cdr3_aa: CASSAQTSGRDNEQFF
j_call: TRBJ1-3; v_call: TRBV5-1; d_call: NA; cdr3_aa: CASSFESGGNTIYF
j_call: TRBJ1-1; v_call: TRBV5-6; d_call: NA; cdr3_aa: CASSHSTAGLTEAFF